The T cell receptor beta chain under discussion was sequenced for a study of cytomegalovirus exposure and HLA in healthy donors. Study results and limitations: 150 or so TCR beta chains were listed as cytomegalovirus-associated. Later analysis identified about 18,000 TCR beta sequences associated with HLA alleles, using a false discovery rate threshold of 0.05. Later analysis showed TCR association rates varying by HLA locus, highest for DRB1 and lowest for HLA-C.

This clone was observed a single time. Its cognate antigen is unknown. The CDR3 contains 13 residues. Looked up from germline, CDR1 is MDHEN and CDR2 is SYDVKM. Trimming removed 2 bases from V and 14 bases from J, with 15 bases in between. The PCR was carried out with 60 Vbeta primers and 13 Jbeta primers. Produced via immunoSEQ multiplex PCR; TCRdb's table is partial and in-frame only. The sample gives some 130,000 clones, approximately 80% of which show up once; about 1.2% is in the top ten. The TCR originated in a girl aged 2-9 years in good health and CMV-seronegative. Sequenced: PBMCs. The chain uses TRBV28 and TRBJ1-4, with D unclear. The CDR3 protein is CASSLKPAGQLFF. The DNA of the CDR3 is TGTGCCAGCAGTTTAAAACCGGCGGGTCAGCTGTTTTTT.